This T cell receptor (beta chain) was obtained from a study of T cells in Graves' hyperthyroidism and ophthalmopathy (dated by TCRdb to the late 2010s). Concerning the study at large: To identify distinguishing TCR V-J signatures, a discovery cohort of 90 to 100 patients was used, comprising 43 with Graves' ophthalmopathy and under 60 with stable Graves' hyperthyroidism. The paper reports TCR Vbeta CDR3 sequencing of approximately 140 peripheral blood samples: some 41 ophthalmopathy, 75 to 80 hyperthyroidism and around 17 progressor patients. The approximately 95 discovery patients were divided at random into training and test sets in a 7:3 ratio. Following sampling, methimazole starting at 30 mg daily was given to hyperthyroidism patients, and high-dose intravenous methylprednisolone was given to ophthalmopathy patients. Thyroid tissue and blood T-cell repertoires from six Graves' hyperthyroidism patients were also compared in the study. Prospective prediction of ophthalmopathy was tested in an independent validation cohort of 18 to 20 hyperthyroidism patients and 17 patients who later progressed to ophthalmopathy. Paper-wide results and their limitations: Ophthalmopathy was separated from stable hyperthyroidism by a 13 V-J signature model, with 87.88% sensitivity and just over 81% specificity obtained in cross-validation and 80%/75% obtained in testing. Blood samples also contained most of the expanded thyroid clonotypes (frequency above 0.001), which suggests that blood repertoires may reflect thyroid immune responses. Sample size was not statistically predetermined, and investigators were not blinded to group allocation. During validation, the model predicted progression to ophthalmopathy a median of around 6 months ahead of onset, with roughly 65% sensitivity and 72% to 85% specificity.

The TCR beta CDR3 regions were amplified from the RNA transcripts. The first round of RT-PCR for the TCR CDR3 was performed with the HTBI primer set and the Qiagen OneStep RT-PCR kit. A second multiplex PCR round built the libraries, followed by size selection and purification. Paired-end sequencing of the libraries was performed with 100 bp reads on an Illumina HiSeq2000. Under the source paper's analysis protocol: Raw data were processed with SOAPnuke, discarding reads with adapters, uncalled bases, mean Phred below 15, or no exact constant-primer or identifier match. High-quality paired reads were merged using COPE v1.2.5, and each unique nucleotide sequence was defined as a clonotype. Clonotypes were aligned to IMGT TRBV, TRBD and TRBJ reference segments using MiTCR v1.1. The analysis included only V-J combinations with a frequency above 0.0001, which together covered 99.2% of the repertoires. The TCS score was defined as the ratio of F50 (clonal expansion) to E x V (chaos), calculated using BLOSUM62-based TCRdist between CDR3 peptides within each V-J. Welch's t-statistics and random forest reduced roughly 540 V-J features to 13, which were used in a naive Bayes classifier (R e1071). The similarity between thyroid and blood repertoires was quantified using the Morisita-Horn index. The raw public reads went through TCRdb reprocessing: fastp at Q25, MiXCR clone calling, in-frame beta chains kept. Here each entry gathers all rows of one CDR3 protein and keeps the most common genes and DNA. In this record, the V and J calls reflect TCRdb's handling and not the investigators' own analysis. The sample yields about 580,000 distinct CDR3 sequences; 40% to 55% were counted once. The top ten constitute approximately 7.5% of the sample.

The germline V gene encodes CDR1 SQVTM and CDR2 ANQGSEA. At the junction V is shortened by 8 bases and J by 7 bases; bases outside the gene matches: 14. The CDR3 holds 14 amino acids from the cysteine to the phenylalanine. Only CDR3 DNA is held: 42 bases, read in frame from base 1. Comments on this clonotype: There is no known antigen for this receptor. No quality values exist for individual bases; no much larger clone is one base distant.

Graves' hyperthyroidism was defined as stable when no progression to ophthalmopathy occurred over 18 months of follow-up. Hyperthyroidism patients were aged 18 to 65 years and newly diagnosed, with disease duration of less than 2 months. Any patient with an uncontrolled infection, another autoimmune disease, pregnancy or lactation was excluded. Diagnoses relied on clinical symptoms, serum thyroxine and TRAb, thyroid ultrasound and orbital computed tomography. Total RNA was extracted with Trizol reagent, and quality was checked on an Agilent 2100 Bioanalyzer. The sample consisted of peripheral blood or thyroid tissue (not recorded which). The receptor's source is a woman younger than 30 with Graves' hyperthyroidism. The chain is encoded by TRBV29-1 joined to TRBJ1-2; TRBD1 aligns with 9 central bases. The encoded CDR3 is CSQQPGQGATGYTF. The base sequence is TGCAGCCAGCAACCGGGACAGGGAGCGACTGGCTACACCTTC. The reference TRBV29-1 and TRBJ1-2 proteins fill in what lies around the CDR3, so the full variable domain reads SAVISQKPSRDICQRGTSLTIQCQVDSQVTMMFWYRQQPGQSLTLIATANQGSEATYESGFVIDKFPISRPNLTFSTLTVSNMSPEDSSIYLCSQQPGQGATGYTFGSGTRLTVV.